The next 5 T cell receptor beta chains were all read from a single sample in a study of cytotoxic CD8 clonotypes in ibrutinib-treated CLL. Clones were sequenced by immunoSEQ multiplex PCR, and TCRdb holds only the in-frame ones, with some missing. The table shows about 68,000 clones, with around 68% occurring only once. Sample: PBMCs, taken after 12 months of ibrutinib treatment. The source is a human donor with chronic lymphocytic leukemia.

This clone has just a few counts. The chain employs TRBV10-1 and TRBJ2-2; no clear D gene. The germline V gene encodes CDR1 WNHNN and CDR2 SYGVQD (reference sequence). The CDR3 contains 12 residues. V was cut by 5 bases and J by 5 bases, with 6 bases left in between. The CDR3 here is CASSPTTGELFF. CDR3 nucleotide sequence: TGCGCCAGCAGTCCGACAACCGGGGAGCTGTTTTTT.

The V call is TRBV11-3, the J call TRBJ2-7; D gene unclear. Germline-derived CDR1 and CDR2 are SGHNT and YENEEA. V shed 3 bases and J shed 0 bases, with 12 bases lying between them. CDR3 length: 15 residues. The CDR3 coding sequence is TGTGCCAGCAGCTTCATTGTAGGGAACTCCTACGAGCAGTACTTC. Its protein is CASSFIVGNSYEQYF.

The chain has TRBV5-4 and TRBJ2-5; D is perhaps TRBD1 (6 bases). Per the germline V gene, CDR1 is SGHNT and CDR2 is YYREEE (reference sequence). The CDR3 sequence is 17 residues long. The V gene lost 6 bases and the J gene lost 5 bases, with 26 bases spanning the gap. The CDR3 nucleotides are TGTGCCAGCAACAACGCCGGCCTGGTCCTGAGGGGGGAGACCCAGTACTTC. It codes for CASNNAGLVLRGETQYF.

V and J are TRBV7-8 and TRBJ1-2; D possibly corresponds to TRBD1 (5 bases). CDR3 length equals 15 residues. Germline CDR1 and CDR2: SGHVS and FQNEAQ. Deletions cut 1 base from V and 1 base from J, with 10 bases between. Here the CDR3 DNA reads TGTGCCAGCAGCTTAGATCCAGGGTTTAACTATGGCTACACCTTC. It yields the protein CASSLDPGFNYGYTF.

The rearrangement links TRBV7-9 to TRBJ1-4; TRBD1 is a possible D gene (5 bases). V dropped 2 bases and J dropped 8 bases, with 15 bases sitting between them. The CDR3 extends over 15 amino acids. Germline loops: CDR1 SEHNR, CDR2 FQNEAQ (reference sequence). In nucleotides, the CDR3 is TGTGCCAGCAGCTTAATCAGGCAGGGAGGCGAAAAACTGTTTTTT. It encodes CASSLIRQGGEKLFF.